The 27 T cell receptor beta chains in this list originate from one sample, sequenced in a study of early T cells in non-severe SARS-CoV-2 infection. Each CDR3 protein is one row after TCRdb ran MiXCR on the 5' RACE reads. Among under 95,000 distinct CDR3 sequences listed, more than 10% were seen once. Sequenced material: whole blood. The receptors shown here come from an adult who was a healthcare worker with PCR-confirmed SARS-CoV-2 infection or an uninfected control (not recorded which).

This chain connects TRBV11-3 to TRBJ2-1; weak D call: TRBD2 (7 bases). The germline gives CDR1 SGHNT, CDR2 YENEEA. CDR3 length: 17 residues. V lost 0 bases and J lost 5, with 17 bases in between. CDR3: CASSLDKGRGPNNEQFF. The CDR3 nucleotides are TGTGCCAGCAGCTTAGATAAAGGGCGGGGGCCCAACAATGAGCAGTTCTTC.

This clonotype was detected only a few times. V is TRBV30 and J is TRBJ2-6; D possibly corresponds to TRBD2 (5 bases). There are 15 residues in the CDR3. V lost 0 bases to trimming and J lost 4 bases, with 10 bases between them. Germline V gene data show CDR1 as GTSNPN and CDR2 as SVGIG (reference sequence). CDR3 residues: CAWSVLGLGANVLTF. CDR3 nucleotides: TGTGCCTGGAGTGTACTAGGGCTCGGGGCCAACGTCCTGACTTTC.

V is TRBV19 and J is TRBJ2-7; TRBD2 matches at 12 bases. The CDR3 runs 15 residues. Germline V CDR1 and CDR2: LNHDA, SQIVND (reference sequence). The ends lost 6 bases at V and 2 bases at J; junction bases unmatched: 5. CDR3 nucleotides: TGTGCCAGTAGACTGACTAGCGGGGGAGCCTACGAGCAGTACTTC. It is translated as CASRLTSGGAYEQYF.

V is TRBV9 and J is TRBJ2-7; D assignment may be TRBD1 or TRBD2 (5 bases each). V shed 2 bases and J shed 2 bases, with 11 bases lying between them. Germline CDR1 SGDLS, CDR2 YYNGEE. CDR3 length: 14 amino acids. CDR3 protein: CASSVGAGPYEQYF. The CDR3 nucleotides read TGTGCCAGCAGCGTCGGGGCAGGACCCTACGAGCAGTACTTC.

The CDR3 DNA reads as TGTGCCAGCAGCTTAGGTAAGGGCGGCCAGCCCCAGCATTTT. It is translated as CASSLGKGGQPQHF. J is TRBJ1-5 and V is TRBV7-2, with D unresolved. This CDR3 region has 14 residues. The V end lost 1 base, the J end lost 7 bases, and 11 bases lay between the germline ends. Germline V gives CDR1 SGHTA, CDR2 FQGNSA.

At least ten counts were recorded for this clonotype. The rearrangement uses TRBV6-2 or TRBV6-3 and TRBJ2-7; TRBD1 matches at 9 bases. J gave up 5 bases and V 0 bases, and 8 bases lay outside the gene matches. The V gene's germline CDR1 is MNHEY and CDR2 SVGEGT. This CDR3 has 16 residues. The CDR3 DNA follows: TGTGCCAGCAGTTACTCGGTCAGGACAGGGGACCACGAGCAGTACTTC. Translation: CASSYSVRTGDHEQYF.

This clonotype was found a few times. The rearrangement uses TRBV11-3 and TRBJ1-1, with D perhaps TRBD1 (5 bases). CDR3 length: 17 residues. The V end was cut by 2 bases, the J end by 4 bases, with 20 bases between. CDR1 is SGHNT, CDR2 YENEEA, per germline. Here the CDR3 DNA reads TGTGCCAGCAGCTTAACCAGTTTTGGGGGAGTCGGCACTGAAGCTTTCTTT. Amino acids: CASSLTSFGGVGTEAFF.

This chain links TRBV11-1 with TRBJ2-1; D is possibly TRBD1 (6 bases). V lost 5 bases to trimming and J lost 10 bases, with 9 bases between them. CDR1 and CDR2 from the germline V gene are SGHAT and FQDESV (reference sequence). CDR3 length: 11 residues. The CDR3 DNA follows: TGTGCCAGCAGCCTGAGGGGGGAGCAGTTCTTC. Amino acid sequence: CASSLRGEQFF. The whole variable domain, remainder taken from reference TRBV11-1 and TRBJ2-1, is EAEVAQSPRYKITEKSQAVAFWCDPISGHATLYWYRQILGQGPELLVQFQDESVVDDSQLPKDRFSAERLKGVDSTLKIQPAELGDSAMYLCASSLRGEQFFGPGTRLTVL.

The chain recombines TRBV7-2 with TRBJ2-7, with 10 bases identical to TRBD2. The CDR3 totals 15 residues. Unmatched junction bases numbered 5, after V lost 4 bases and J lost 2 bases. CDR1 SGHTA and CDR2 FQGNSA come from the germline V gene. CDR3 protein: CASSSYLAGAYEQYF. CDR3 bases: TGTGCCAGCAGCTCCTATCTAGCGGGGGCCTACGAGCAGTACTTC.

This clonotype appeared a few times. The V gene is TRBV19, the J gene TRBJ2-1; D possibly matches TRBD1 or TRBD2 (7 bases each). With 11 bases removed from V and 4 bases from J, the gap between germline ends came to 15 bases. The CDR3 runs 13 residues. Per germline, CDR1 LNHDA and CDR2 SQIVND (reference sequence). CDR3 in DNA: TGTGCCGCGTCCAGGGGGGGATACAATGAGCAGTTCTTC. This encodes CAASRGGYNEQFF.

This clonotype was counted a few times. This chain links TRBV5-1 with TRBJ1-1; 9 nucleotides line up with TRBD1. This CDR3 has 14 residues. V was pared by 7 bases and J by 4 bases, with 8 bases of the junction left unmatched. Germline values: CDR1 SGHRS, CDR2 YFSETQ. DNA for the CDR3: TGCGCCAGCCAAACGGGACAGGGTATCACTGAAGCTTTCTTT. It translates to CASQTGQGITEAFF.

This clonotype was observed a handful of times. A read error may account for a junction end that differs from germline. This rearrangement joins TRBV11-2 to TRBJ2-3; 9 bases are a match to TRBD2. Germline V gives CDR1 SGHAT, CDR2 FQNNGV. This CDR3 has 17 residues. The CDR3 loop is CANSLGPLLAGTDTQYF. DNA for the CDR3: TGTGCCAACAGCTTAGGACCCCTACTAGCGGGCACGGATACGCAGTATTTT.

This chain uses TRBV2 with TRBJ2-3; 7 nucleotides agree with TRBD1. The CDR3 is 14 amino acids. J was trimmed by 1 base and V by 4 bases; bases with no gene match: 2. Looked up from germline, CDR1 is SNHLY and CDR2 is FYNNEI. CDR3: CASSGQGRTDTQYF. The CDR3, as DNA: TGTGCCAGCAGTGGACAGGGCCGCACAGATACGCAGTATTTT.

The sample holds a few counts of this clonotype. V gene TRBV2 combines with J gene TRBJ1-1, with D unresolved. Trimming cost V 8 bases and J 7 bases, with 8 bases left between them. From germline, CDR1 is SNHLY and CDR2 FYNNEI. CDR3 length: 10 residues. The CDR3 protein is CASGEVEAFF. The CDR3, as DNA: TGTGCCAGCGGCGAGGTTGAAGCTTTCTTT. The full variable domain, its missing parts supplied by reference TRBV2 and TRBJ1-1, is EPEVTQTPSHQVTQMGQEVILRCVPISNHLYFYWYRQILGQKVEFLVSFYNNEISEKSEIFDDQFSVERPDGSNFTLKIRSTKLEDSAMYFCASGEVEAFFGQGTRLTVV.

This clonotype was recorded many times. CDR3 amino acids: CSVAGTRGNEQYF. CDR3 coding DNA: TGCAGCGTTGCCGGGACCCGCGGGAACGAGCAGTACTTC. This chain joins TRBV29-1 and TRBJ2-7; a possible D gene is TRBD2 (6 bases). V was clipped by 4 bases and J by 5 bases, with 15 bases between them. This CDR3 region has 13 residues. Germline V gives CDR1 SQVTM, CDR2 ANQGSEA.

V usage is TRBV7-9 and J usage is TRBJ2-2; D is unresolved. Germline lookup yields CDR1 SEHNR and CDR2 FQNEAQ (reference sequence). The CDR3 loop spans 12 amino acids. Deletions cut 5 bases from V and 5 bases from J, with 6 bases between. As DNA, the CDR3 is TGTGCCAGCAGCAGAAGGACCGGGGAGCTGTTTTTT. This encodes CASSRRTGELFF.

The V and J genes are TRBV5-6 and TRBJ2-2; 8 bases are shared with TRBD1. Trimming took 4 bases from V and 6 from J; bases not matched to a gene: 2. The germline CDR1 and CDR2 sequences are SGHDT and YYEEEE. This CDR3 spans 13 amino acids. CDR3 residues: CASSVTGAGELFF. In DNA, the CDR3 is TGTGCCAGCAGCGTGACAGGGGCCGGGGAGCTGTTTTTT.

V usage is TRBV5-1 and J usage is TRBJ2-7; D not resolved. The CDR3 has 13 residues. The V gene's germline CDR1 is SGHRS and CDR2 YFSETQ. The V and J ends lost 2 bases and 2 bases respectively, with 8 bases between them. For the CDR3, the DNA is TGCGCCAGCAGCTTTGCGGCCCCCTACGAGCAGTACTTC. This sequence encodes CASSFAAPYEQYF.

At least ten counts were recorded for this clonotype. The chain joins TRBV10-3 to TRBJ2-1, with 13 bases matching TRBD2. The germline CDR1 and CDR2 sequences are ENHRY and SYGVKD. The CDR3 is 14 residues long. The ends lost 6 bases at V and 9 bases at J; junction bases unmatched: 5. CDR3 DNA: TGTGCCATCAGGCCGGGACTAGCGGGGAGTGAGCAGTTCTTC. It codes for CAIRPGLAGSEQFF.

This sequence joins TRBV2 and TRBJ2-5, with D hard to call. CDR1 and CDR2 from the germline V gene are SNHLY and FYNNEI. The V end lost 7 bases, the J end lost 7 bases, and 7 bases lay between the germline ends. The CDR3 consists of 10 residues. Here the CDR3 reads CASNFGTQYF. CDR3 bases: TGTGCCAGCAATTTTGGGACCCAGTACTTC.

V is TRBV12-3 or TRBV12-4 and J is TRBJ2-1; 14 bases are shared with TRBD2. The CDR3 runs 16 residues. Losses at the gene ends were 6 bases for V and 9 bases for J; bases not matched to a gene: 10. CDR3 sequence: CASSHRTSGGRCEQFF. The CDR3 region has the DNA TGTGCCAGCAGCCACCGGACTAGCGGGGGGCGTTGTGAGCAGTTCTTC.

CDR3 in DNA: TGTGCCAGTAGTATCGGACTAGCGGGTTCCTACAATGAGCAGTTCTTC. This gives the protein CASSIGLAGSYNEQFF. The V call is TRBV19, the J call TRBJ2-1; 11 nucleotides agree with TRBD2. Germline assignment: CDR1 LNHDA and CDR2 SQIVND (reference sequence). V dropped 3 bases and J dropped 1; count of bases not matched to a gene: 2. The CDR3 covers 16 residues.

The sample holds many counts of this clonotype. The chain couples TRBV6-5 to TRBJ2-7, with D perhaps TRBD2 (5 bases). V was clipped by 0 bases and J by 4 bases, with 7 bases between them. The CDR3 consists of 13 residues. Germline CDR1 and CDR2: MNHEY and SVGAGI. CDR3 residues: CASSYSRGYEQYF. Written as DNA, the CDR3 is TGTGCCAGCAGTTACTCCCGGGGTTACGAGCAGTACTTC.

This clonotype was detected a few times. The J gene is TRBJ1-2, the V gene TRBV12-3 or TRBV12-4; no firm D call. Trimming removed 2 bases from V and 2 bases from J, with 9 bases in between. The CDR3 contains 14 residues. This chain's CDR3 is CASSLRADNYGYTF. The CDR3 DNA is TGTGCCAGCAGTTTACGTGCAGACAACTATGGCTACACCTTC.

This clonotype was counted a few times. This chain links TRBV5-1 with TRBJ2-1; TRBD2 aligns across 15 bases. V shed 4 bases, J shed 3 bases, and the junction held 5 bases outside the gene matches. Germline V CDR1 and CDR2: SGHRS, YFSETQ. The CDR3 is 17 residues long. The CDR3 nucleotides are TGCGCCAGCAGCCCAGGGACTAGCGGGGGGCGCTACAATGAGCAGTTCTTC. This codes for CASSPGTSGGRYNEQFF.

This clonotype has only a few counts. This chain connects TRBV5-1 to TRBJ1-5, with TRBD1 matching 7 bases. Unmatched junction bases numbered 4, after V lost 0 bases and J lost 4 bases. This CDR3 has 15 residues. Germline V gives CDR1 SGHRS, CDR2 YFSETQ. CDR3 sequence reads: CASSLEGGPNQPQHF. CDR3 nucleotide sequence: TGCGCCAGCAGCTTGGAAGGGGGCCCGAATCAGCCCCAGCATTTT.

CDR3 DNA: TGTGCCAGCAGCTTAGTTATGACAGTGACCTTAAGTACTTACAATGAGCAGTTCTTC. This translates into CASSLVMTVTLSTYNEQFF. This chain connects TRBV7-6 to TRBJ2-1, with a tentative D call TRBD1 (5 bases). Germline values: CDR1 SGHVS, CDR2 FNYEAQ. The CDR3 has 19 residues. V was cut by 1 base and J by 4 bases, with 23 bases left in between.